Each of the 16 T cell receptor beta chains below was sequenced from the same sample in a study of regulatory T cells in long-lasting Graves disease. Time point: newly diagnosed GD, antithyroid drugs for less than 3 months. There was RNA extracted from PBMCs, and the TCR library was made from it. The TCR beta library used iRepertoire HTBI primers with Arm-PCR amplification of CDR3. TCRdb ran MiXCR on the multiplex PCR reads and lists one entry per CDR3 protein. The sample has about 440,000 distinct CDR3 sequences, just under 15% seen once. These data also formed part of another study, on T cells in Graves' hyperthyroidism and ophthalmopathy.

The source was peripheral blood mononuclear cells (PBMCs), collected at new diagnosis, from a patient treated with antithyroid drugs. These TCRs come from a woman in her twenties or thirties with Graves disease.

At least ten counts were recorded for this clonotype. The chain combines TRBV11-3 with TRBJ1-4; D is unclear. The CDR3 runs to 14 residues. Trimming took 3 bases from V and 4 from J, leaving 9 bases between them. Looked up from germline, CDR1 is SGHNT and CDR2 is YENEEA. The CDR3 DNA sequence: TGTGCCAGCAGCTTTGGAGGAGTTAATGAAAAACTGTTTTTT. Translated: CASSFGGVNEKLFF.

This clonotype was detected only a few times. This sequence joins TRBV11-2 and TRBJ2-4; the match to TRBD2 covers 9 bases. V shed 0 bases, J shed 6 bases, and the junction held 9 bases outside the gene matches. The germline V gene encodes CDR1 SGHAT and CDR2 FQNNGV. The CDR3 runs 17 residues. The CDR3 loop is CASSLDVVREGGNIQYF. CDR3 nucleotides: TGTGCCAGCAGCTTAGATGTGGTGCGGGAGGGCGGAAACATTCAGTACTTC.

In this sample, this clonotype turned up once. V is TRBV29-1 and J is TRBJ2-2, with 14 bases identical to TRBD2. Germline V gene data show CDR1 as SQVTM and CDR2 as ANQGSEA. With V trimmed by 7 bases and J by 4 bases, 11 bases remained unmatched. The CDR3 contains 17 residues. The CDR3 sequence: CSAVHGTSGGATGELFF. The CDR3 coding sequence is TGCAGCGCCGTCCACGGGACTAGCGGGGGAGCCACCGGGGAGCTGTTTTTT.

This clonotype has more than one count but fewer than ten. The CDR3 protein is CAISGASRDSSNTQYF. The CDR3 DNA reads as TGTGCCATCAGTGGCGCTTCAAGGGATTCGTCAAATACGCAGTATTTT. V usage is TRBV10-3 and J usage is TRBJ2-3; D uncertain. This CDR3 spans 16 amino acids. Trimming took off 4 bases at V and 7 bases at J, with 21 bases between the two ends. Germline values: CDR1 ENHRY, CDR2 SYGVKD.

The table lists this clonotype with many counts. CDR3 bases: TGTGCCAGCAGCCAGGGCCGGGGATCGGAAGAGAACACTGAAGCTTTCTTT. This codes for CASSQGRGSEENTEAFF. The chain is built from TRBV3-1 and TRBJ1-1; no reliable D call. This CDR3 region has 17 residues. Per the germline V gene, CDR1 is LGHDT and CDR2 is YNNKEL (reference sequence). The V end was cut by 3 bases, the J end by 1 base, with 18 bases between.

This clonotype was observed a few times. This rearrangement joins TRBV6-1 to TRBJ2-1; D remains unclear. CDR3 length: 14 amino acids. V was clipped by 3 bases and J by 7 bases, with 13 bases between them. Germline lookup yields CDR1 MNHNS and CDR2 SASEGT. CDR3 region: CASSDHNLGNEQFF. The CDR3, as DNA: TGTGCCAGCAGTGACCACAACTTAGGGAATGAGCAGTTCTTC.

This clonotype was recorded at least ten times. The chain carries TRBV3-1 and TRBJ2-2; a weak D match, TRBD1 (6 bases). The CDR3 runs to 15 residues. Per germline, CDR1 LGHDT and CDR2 YNNKEL (reference sequence). With 6 bases removed from V and 2 bases from J, the gap between germline ends came to 13 bases. This chain's CDR3 is CASRPTGINTGELFF. CDR3 nucleotides: TGTGCCAGCAGACCGACAGGAATTAACACCGGGGAGCTGTTTTTT.

On this clonotype itself: Just one base apart from a much larger clone, this may be a read error. The chain employs TRBV2 and TRBJ2-3, with D perhaps matching TRBD1 or TRBD2 (6 bases each). V lost 9 bases and J lost 4, with 26 bases in between. From germline, CDR1 is SNHLY and CDR2 FYNNEI. CDR3 length: 17 residues. The CDR3 is CASEGGQTSARADTQYF. The CDR3 bases are TGTGCCAGTGAGGGGGGCCAGACTTCCGCGAGGGCAGATACGCAGTATTTT.

Ten or more counts support this clonotype. J is TRBJ2-7 and V is TRBV27; 7 bases align to TRBD1. The J segment lost 0 bases and the V segment lost 4 bases, leaving 6 bases of the junction unmatched. This CDR3 has 15 residues. Germline V gene lookup returns CDR1 MNHEY and CDR2 SMNVEV (reference sequence). The DNA for the CDR3 is TGTGCCAGCAGTTCCCGACAGGGTAGCTCCTACGAGCAGTACTTC. It is translated as CASSSRQGSSYEQYF.

This clonotype turned up a few times. This chain links TRBV29-1 with TRBJ1-2, with unresolved D. The CDR3 is 11 amino acids. Germline CDR1 is SQVTM and CDR2 is ANQGSEA. V lost 1 base to trimming and J lost 8 bases, with 8 bases between them. CDR3 DNA: TGCAGCGTTGAAGGGCCAGGCGGCTACACCTTC. Protein product: CSVEGPGGYTF. Supplemented by reference TRBV29-1 and TRBJ1-2, the full variable domain reads SAVISQKPSRDICQRGTSLTIQCQVDSQVTMMFWYRQQPGQSLTLIATANQGSEATYESGFVIDKFPISRPNLTFSTLTVSNMSPEDSSIYLCSVEGPGGYTFGSGTRLTVV.

To note about this clonotype: Since a much larger clone is just one base distant, this may be a read error. The chain joins TRBV6-1 to TRBJ2-3; D is unclear. CDR1 MNHNS and CDR2 SASEGT come from the germline V gene. Deletions cut 7 bases from V and 0 bases from J, with 14 bases between. This CDR3 contains 15 residues. The DNA for the CDR3 is TGTGCCAGCAAGGTCGTTTGGCGGAGCACAGATACGCAGTATTTT. This sequence encodes CASKVVWRSTDTQYF.

The V and J genes are TRBV19 and TRBJ2-3; 9 bases are a match to TRBD2. The CDR3 is 16 residues long. Germline V gene data show CDR1 as LNHDA and CDR2 as SQIVND (reference sequence). The V gene end was trimmed by 4 bases and the J gene end by 6 bases; junction bases not matched to a gene: 11. The CDR3 is CASSTNSGSAPDTQYF. In nucleotides, the CDR3 is TGTGCCAGTAGTACAAATAGCGGGAGTGCTCCTGATACGCAGTATTTT.

There are a few counts of this clonotype. V gene TRBV7-9 combines with J gene TRBJ2-3; possible D gene TRBD1, 6 bases. There are 15 residues in the CDR3. Trimming removed 2 bases from V and 5 bases from J, with 14 bases in between. Per germline, CDR1 SEHNR and CDR2 FQNEAQ (reference sequence). CDR3 nucleotide sequence: TGTGCCAGCAGCTTAATCAGGGGTTCGGGAGATACGCAGTATTTT. This codes for CASSLIRGSGDTQYF.

This clonotype was observed at least ten times. This sequence joins TRBV3-1 and TRBJ2-1; 9 bases align to TRBD2. J gave up 3 bases and V 0 bases, and 12 bases lay outside the gene matches. Per the germline V gene, CDR1 is LGHDT and CDR2 is YNNKEL (reference sequence). This CDR3 region has 19 residues. In nucleotides, the CDR3 is TGTGCCAGCAGCCAAGATGGGCGGGAGGGCCAATTAGGCTACAATGAGCAGTTCTTC. It is translated as CASSQDGREGQLGYNEQFF.

This clonotype was detected many times. V usage is TRBV6-2 or TRBV6-3 and J usage is TRBJ2-5; 9 nucleotides align to TRBD2. Germline loops: CDR1 MNHEY, CDR2 SVGEGT. J was trimmed by 4 bases and V by 4 bases; bases with no gene match: 10. This CDR3 is 16 amino acids long. The CDR3 loop reads CASSWVAGEVGETQYF. CDR3 coding DNA: TGTGCCAGCAGTTGGGTAGCGGGAGAGGTAGGAGAGACCCAGTACTTC.

This clonotype was observed many times. The chain carries TRBV18 and TRBJ1-2; the match to TRBD1 covers 11 bases. CDR1 is KGHSH, CDR2 LQKENI, per germline. CDR3 length: 15 residues. Germline trimming cut 4 bases from V and 3 bases from J; bases unmatched to any gene: 4. The DNA of the CDR3 is TGTGCCAGCTCACTACCGGGACAGGGGGACTATGGCTACACCTTC. Protein sequence: CASSLPGQGDYGYTF.